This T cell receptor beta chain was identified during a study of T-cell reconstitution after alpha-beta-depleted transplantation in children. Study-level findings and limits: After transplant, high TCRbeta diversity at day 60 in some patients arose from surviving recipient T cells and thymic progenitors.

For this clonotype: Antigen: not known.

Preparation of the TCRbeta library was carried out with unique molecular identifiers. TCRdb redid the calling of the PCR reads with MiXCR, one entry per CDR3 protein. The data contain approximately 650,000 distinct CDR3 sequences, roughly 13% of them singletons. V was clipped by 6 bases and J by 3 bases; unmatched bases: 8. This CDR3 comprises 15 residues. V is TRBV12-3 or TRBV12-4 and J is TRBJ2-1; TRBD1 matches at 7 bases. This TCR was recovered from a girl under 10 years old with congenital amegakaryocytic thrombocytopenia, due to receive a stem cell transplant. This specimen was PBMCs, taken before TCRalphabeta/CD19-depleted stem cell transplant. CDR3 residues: CASRRADRDYNEQFF. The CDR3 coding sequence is TGTGCCAGCAGGAGAGCAGACAGGGACTACAATGAGCAGTTCTTC.